This T cell receptor beta chain was retrieved from a study of blood T cells in healthy people across ages. Overall study findings and caveats: Both naive CD4+ cell counts and diversity were greater in long-lived donors than in aged donors. Per million T cells, TCR beta diversity dropped roughly linearly as age increased.

Trimming pared 4 bases from V and 7 bases from J, leaving 11 bases between. This CDR3 region has 12 residues. Germline CDR1 is SEHNR and CDR2 is FQNEAQ (reference sequence). Comment on this clonotype: Its antigen is not known. Just one base apart from a much larger clone, this may be a read error.

A second PCR, run for roughly 7 to 11 cycles, used a sample-barcoded 5' primer plus a J-beta primer mix. Each of the cDNA molecules was tagged by a template-switch adaptor with 12 random nucleotides. Samples each returned at least 3 million CDR3-containing paired-end reads. MiXCR, run by TCRdb on the 5' RACE reads, gives a single entry per CDR3 protein. The data contain about 1.4 million distinct CDR3 sequences, approximately 59% of them singletons. The material sequenced was blood. The source of this sequence is a young man in good health. The rearrangement joins TRBV7-9 to TRBJ2-7; unclear D gene. The CDR3: CASSSEYNEQYF. The CDR3 DNA is TGTGCCAGCAGCTCAGAATACAATGAGCAGTACTTC.